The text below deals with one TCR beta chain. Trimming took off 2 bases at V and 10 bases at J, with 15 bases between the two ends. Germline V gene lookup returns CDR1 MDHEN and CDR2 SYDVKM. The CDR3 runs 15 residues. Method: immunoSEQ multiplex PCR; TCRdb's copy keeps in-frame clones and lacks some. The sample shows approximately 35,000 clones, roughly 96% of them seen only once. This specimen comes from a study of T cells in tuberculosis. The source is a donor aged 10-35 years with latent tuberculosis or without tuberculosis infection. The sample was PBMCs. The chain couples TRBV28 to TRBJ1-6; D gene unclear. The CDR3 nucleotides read TGTGCCAGCAGTTTAGTCGTGACTGGAAAATCACCCCTCCACTTT. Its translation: CASSLVVTGKSPLHF. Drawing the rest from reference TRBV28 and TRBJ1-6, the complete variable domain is DVKVTQSSRYLVKRTGEKVFLECVQDMDHENMFWYRQDPGLGLRLIYFSYDVKMKEKGDIPEGYSVSREKKERFSLILESASTNQTSMYLCASSLVVTGKSPLHFGNGTRLTVT.